Only a few counts were recorded for the clone carrying this T cell receptor beta chain. Its antigen is unknown. This sample is drawn from a study of T cells in Graves' hyperthyroidism and ophthalmopathy. General observations from the study: Within blood appeared most thyroid clonotypes that had expanded above 0.001.

The TCR beta CDR3 regions underwent amplification using RNA transcripts as the source. The HTBI primer set was used in a first-round RT-PCR of the TCR CDR3. TCRdb reprocessed the multiplex PCR reads with MiXCR, giving one entry per CDR3 protein. The table lists a few hundred thousand distinct CDR3 sequences, more than 15% of them singletons. This CDR3 is built from 13 residues. Germline CDR1 SGHRS, CDR2 YFSETQ. V was cut by 3 bases and J by 3 bases, with 10 bases left in between. The sequenced sample was blood. This chain links TRBV5-1 with TRBJ2-7; D not resolved. This receptor was taken from a woman younger than 30 with Graves' hyperthyroidism that later progressed to Graves' ophthalmopathy. As DNA, the CDR3 is TGCGCCAGCAGCTCTACTAAAGGCTACGAGCAGTACTTC. It codes for CASSSTKGYEQYF.